Reported below is one T cell receptor beta chain. TCRdb's copy holds only in-frame clones and misses some; the assay was immunoSEQ multiplex PCR. Of tens of thousands of clones listed, around 87% are singletons. This sample is drawn from a study of OX40 agonist ivuxolimab in advanced cancers. In germline, CDR1 is MNHNS, CDR2 SASEGT. Trimming removed 2 bases at V and 3 bases at J, with 8 bases between. The CDR3 length is 14 residues. V is TRBV6-1 and J is TRBJ1-5, with no clear D. Sequencing was performed on CD4+ or CD8+ T cells sorted from blood, taken in a trial of the OX40 agonist ivuxolimab. The receptor was derived from an adult with an advanced solid tumor such as melanoma, head and neck, liver or kidney cancer. CDR3 sequence reads: CASSELGYNQPQHF. The CDR3 DNA follows: TGTGCCAGCAGTGAACTAGGGTACAATCAGCCCCAGCATTTT.